The T cell receptor beta chain described here comes from a study of cytomegalovirus exposure and HLA in healthy donors. The study, taken as a whole, reports: What a later analysis showed was that several of the most significant clusters appeared linked to common viral pathogens. Reports indicated that the classifier achieved high specificity and sensitivity in diagnosing cytomegalovirus status. Cytomegalovirus association was listed for 164 TCR beta chains.

The PCR used 60 Vbeta and 13 Jbeta primers. Only in-frame clones appear in the TCRdb table, and some are missing; sequencing was by immunoSEQ multiplex PCR. The repertoire has more than 120,000 clones, about 84% of them found once; the top ten carry 5% to 7.5%. With 5 bases clipped from V and 4 bases from J, the junction kept 6 bases outside the gene matches. The germline V gene has CDR1 KGHSH and CDR2 LQKENI. The CDR3 runs to 15 residues. The sample holds one count of this clone. The antigen remains unidentified. The receptor's source is a woman between 35 and 50 years old in good health and CMV-seropositive. The sequenced material came from PBMCs. V is TRBV18 and J is TRBJ1-4; the match to TRBD1 covers 8 bases. The CDR3, as DNA: TGTGCCAGCTCAATCCAGACAGGGGTTAATGAAAAACTGTTTTTT. The encoded protein is CASSIQTGVNEKLFF.